This paragraph reports one TCR beta chain. Its antigen is not yet known. No much larger clone is present one base from it, and per-base qualities are unavailable. The data were obtained in a study of blood T cell repertoires in COVID-19 (dated by TCRdb to about 2020). Background for the entire study: Samples from collaborators originated in the United States, Italy and Spain and spanned both the acute and convalescent phases of COVID-19. The prospective study material was composed of cDNA or gDNA derived from T cells, B-cell-depleted T cells, or PBMCs. Deeply sampled blood TCRbeta repertoires from subjects exposed to, actively infected with, or recovered from COVID-19 were included in the dataset. A freely available public database, intended as a resource for researchers studying the immune response to SARS-CoV-2, is where the repertoires were released. The samples were drawn from the first 160 participants of the ongoing ImmuneRACE study and from 950 to 1,500 subjects provided by 6 global collaborators. Nearly every sample came with metadata listing a de-identified subject ID, COVID-19 status, age in years and sex. HLA class I and class II types, where available, came from metadata supplied by the sample provider rather than from assay-based typing. Broader findings and caveats from the paper: The quantity of clinical and demographic metadata differed by source and by participant and was supplied without curation.

CDR1 is given as LNHDA and CDR2 as SQIVND, both from the germline V gene (reference sequence). The CDR3 measures 16 amino acids from cysteine to phenylalanine. The read is trimmed to its CDR3 DNA, 48 bases read in frame from base 1. Trimming at the junction amounts to 7 bases on V and 6 bases on J, and the germline ends lie 19 bases apart. Collaborating institutions collected whole blood in K2EDTA tubes following their own protocols. For TCRbeta analysis, collaborators shipped samples as frozen whole blood, isolated PBMCs, or DNA extracted from either of those sample types. TCRbeta CDR3 regions were amplified from genomic DNA using the immunoSEQ Assay, a bias-controlled multiplex PCR. In the authors' own workflow: The number of nucleated cells in each sample was estimated by amplification of reference gene primers within the assay. To quantify the absolute abundance of each unique TCRbeta CDR3 rearrangement, sequence reads were collapsed and filtered. For each sample, productive Simpson clonality was calculated by taking the square root of Simpson's diversity index across productive rearrangements. Entries here come from immuneACCESS through TCRdb and include only in-frame sequences with V and J called. Some clones fail to appear in such tables; in the studies checked, an unresolved V gene covers under half of the shortfall, and the cause of the remainder is unknown. That table furnishes V, J and clone size, whereas the DNA furnished D and trimming. This sample comprises approximately 97,000 clones, 75% to 90% of them detected only once. In total, the top ten clones hold around 39% of the sample.

The V and J segments used are TRBV19 and TRBJ1-6; no D gene call is confident. Sequences were obtained from peripheral blood. This receptor was taken from a man of 80 years or more with acute or convalescent COVID-19. The CDR3: CASKIDLTSPNSPLHF. The bases are TGTGCCAGTAAGATTGACTTAACCTCTCCTAATTCACCCCTCCACTTT.